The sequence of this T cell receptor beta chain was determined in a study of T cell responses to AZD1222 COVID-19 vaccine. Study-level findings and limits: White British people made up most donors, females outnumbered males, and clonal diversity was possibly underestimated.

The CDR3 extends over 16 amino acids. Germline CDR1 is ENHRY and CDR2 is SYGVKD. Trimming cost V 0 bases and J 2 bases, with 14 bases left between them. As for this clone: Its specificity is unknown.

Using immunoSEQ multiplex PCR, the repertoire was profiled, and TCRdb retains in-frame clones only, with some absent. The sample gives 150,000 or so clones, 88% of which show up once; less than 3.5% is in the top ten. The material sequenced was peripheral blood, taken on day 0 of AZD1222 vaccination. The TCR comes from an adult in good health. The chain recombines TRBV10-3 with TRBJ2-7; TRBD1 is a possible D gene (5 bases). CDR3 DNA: TGTGCCATCAGTGAGTCGCTTGGCAGGGAAGCCTACGAGCAGTACTTC. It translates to CAISESLGREAYEQYF.